This TCR beta chain was retrieved from a study of blood T cell repertoires in COVID-19. Study summary: T cells, B-cell-depleted T cells, or PBMCs supplied cDNA or gDNA.

Under the authors' procedure: Amplifying reference gene primers gave estimates of nucleated cell counts. The data were produced by immunoSEQ multiplex PCR, yet TCRdb's version contains in-frame clones alone and is incomplete. The V and J calls and clone size come from that table; D and trimming were worked out from the DNA. Altogether about 210,000 clones are present, roughly 80% being singletons, with the ten largest covering 10% to 13%. Germline-derived CDR1 and CDR2 are WSHSY and SAAADI. The CDR3 totals 18 residues. V was clipped by 6 bases and J by 2 bases, with 24 bases between them. The clonotype was recovered from a woman older than 75 with COVID-19, enrolled during active disease. The chain is built from TRBV10-2 and TRBJ2-3; weak D call: TRBD1 (6 bases). What was sequenced was peripheral blood. The CDR3 coding sequence is TGCGCCAGCAGGGACTCAGCAGGGGCAGAACCTTACACAGATACGCAGTATTTT. Its protein is CASRDSAGAEPYTDTQYF.